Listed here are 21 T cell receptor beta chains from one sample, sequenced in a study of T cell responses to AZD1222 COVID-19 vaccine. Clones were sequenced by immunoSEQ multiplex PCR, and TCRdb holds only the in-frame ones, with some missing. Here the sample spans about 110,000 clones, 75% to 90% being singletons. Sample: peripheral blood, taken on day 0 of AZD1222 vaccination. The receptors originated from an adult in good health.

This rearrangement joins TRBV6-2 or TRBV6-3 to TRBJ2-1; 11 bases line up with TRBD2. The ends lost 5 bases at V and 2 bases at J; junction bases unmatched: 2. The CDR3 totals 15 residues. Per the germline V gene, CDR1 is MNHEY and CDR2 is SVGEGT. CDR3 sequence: CASSGTSGAYNEQFF. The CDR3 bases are TGTGCCAGCAGTGGGACTAGCGGAGCCTACAATGAGCAGTTCTTC.

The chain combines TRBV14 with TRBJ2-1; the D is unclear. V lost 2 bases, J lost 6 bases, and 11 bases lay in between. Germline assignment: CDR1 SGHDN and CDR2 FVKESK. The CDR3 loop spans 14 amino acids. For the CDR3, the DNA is TGTGCCAGCAGCCAATCGTCAGTAGCCAATGAGCAGTTCTTC. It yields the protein CASSQSSVANEQFF.

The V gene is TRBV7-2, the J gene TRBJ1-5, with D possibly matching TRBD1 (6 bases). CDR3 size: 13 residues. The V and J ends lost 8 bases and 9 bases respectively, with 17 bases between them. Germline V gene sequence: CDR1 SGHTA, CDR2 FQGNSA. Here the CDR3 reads CASGGGQHRPQHF. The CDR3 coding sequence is TGTGCCAGCGGCGGGGGGCAACATCGGCCCCAGCATTTT.

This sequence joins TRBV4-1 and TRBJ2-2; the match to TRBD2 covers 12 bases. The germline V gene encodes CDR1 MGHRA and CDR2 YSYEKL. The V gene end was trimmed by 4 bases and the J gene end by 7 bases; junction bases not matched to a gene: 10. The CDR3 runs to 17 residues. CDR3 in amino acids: CASSLRLAGDSGGELFF. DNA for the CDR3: TGCGCCAGCAGCCTGAGACTAGCGGGAGATTCTGGCGGGGAGCTGTTTTTT.

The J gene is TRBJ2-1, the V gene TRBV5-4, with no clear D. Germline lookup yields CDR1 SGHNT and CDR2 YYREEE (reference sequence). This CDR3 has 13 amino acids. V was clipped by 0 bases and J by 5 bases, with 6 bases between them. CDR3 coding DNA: TGTGCCAGCAGCTTGGGGGAAAACAATGAGCAGTTCTTC. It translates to CASSLGENNEQFF. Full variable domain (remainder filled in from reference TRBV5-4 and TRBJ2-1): ETGVTQSPTHLIKTRGQQVTLRCSSQSGHNTVSWYQQALGQGPQFIFQYYREEENGRGNFPPRFSGLQFPNYSSELNVNALELDDSALYLCASSLGENNEQFFGPGTRLTVL.

CDR3 bases: TGTGCCAGCAGTTTAGCGGCAGCGTTGAGAGCTTTCTTT. Amino acid sequence: CASSLAAALRAFF. The gene calls are TRBV12-3 or TRBV12-4 and TRBJ1-1; D is unclear. The CDR3 runs 13 residues. Trimming took off 0 bases at V and 10 bases at J, with 12 bases between the two ends.

In nucleotides, the CDR3 is TGTGCCAGCAGCGCCGGGACTAGCGGCACCGGGGAGCTGTTTTTT. This sequence encodes CASSAGTSGTGELFF. The genes are TRBV5-8 and TRBJ2-2, with 11 bases lining up with TRBD2. The J segment lost 4 bases and the V segment lost 4 bases, leaving 3 bases of the junction unmatched. In germline, CDR1 is SGHTS, CDR2 YDEGEE. There are 15 residues in the CDR3.

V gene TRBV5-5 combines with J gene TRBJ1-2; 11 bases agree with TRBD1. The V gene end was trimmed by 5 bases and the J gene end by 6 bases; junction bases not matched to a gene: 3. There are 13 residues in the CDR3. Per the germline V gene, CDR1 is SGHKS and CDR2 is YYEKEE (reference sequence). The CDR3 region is CASSPDRGHGYTF. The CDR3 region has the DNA TGTGCCAGCAGTCCGGACAGGGGGCATGGCTACACCTTC.

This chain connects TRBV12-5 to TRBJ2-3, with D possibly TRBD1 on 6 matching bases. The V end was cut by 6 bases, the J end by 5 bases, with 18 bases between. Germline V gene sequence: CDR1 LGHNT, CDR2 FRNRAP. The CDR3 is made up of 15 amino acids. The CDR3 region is CASGRAIRGIDTQYF. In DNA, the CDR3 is TGTGCTAGTGGCCGAGCTATCAGGGGAATAGATACGCAGTATTTT. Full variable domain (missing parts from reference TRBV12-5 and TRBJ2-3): DARVTQTPRHKVTEMGQEVTMRCQPILGHNTVFWYRQTMMQGLELLAYFRNRAPLDDSGMPKDRFSAEMPDATLATLKIQPSEPRDSAVYFCASGRAIRGIDTQYFGPGTRLTVL.

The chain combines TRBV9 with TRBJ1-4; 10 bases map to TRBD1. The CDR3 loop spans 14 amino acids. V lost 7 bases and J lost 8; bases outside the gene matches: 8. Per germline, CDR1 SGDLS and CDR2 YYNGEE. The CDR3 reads CASGQGGTGEKLFF. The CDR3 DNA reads TGTGCCAGCGGACAGGGGGGCACGGGAGAAAAACTGTTTTTT.

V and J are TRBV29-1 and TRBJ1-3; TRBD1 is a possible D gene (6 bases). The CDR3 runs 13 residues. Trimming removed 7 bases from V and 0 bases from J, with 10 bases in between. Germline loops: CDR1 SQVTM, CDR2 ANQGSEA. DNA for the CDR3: TGCAGCGCTCGACAGGACTCTGGAAACACCATATATTTT. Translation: CSARQDSGNTIYF.

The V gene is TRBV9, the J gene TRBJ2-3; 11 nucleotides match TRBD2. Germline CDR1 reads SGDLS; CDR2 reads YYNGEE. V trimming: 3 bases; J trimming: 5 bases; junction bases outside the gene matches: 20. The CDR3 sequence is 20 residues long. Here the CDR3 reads CASSGTLLAGDRFGGDTQYF. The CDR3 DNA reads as TGTGCCAGCAGCGGGACCCTACTAGCGGGAGATCGATTCGGGGGAGATACGCAGTATTTT.

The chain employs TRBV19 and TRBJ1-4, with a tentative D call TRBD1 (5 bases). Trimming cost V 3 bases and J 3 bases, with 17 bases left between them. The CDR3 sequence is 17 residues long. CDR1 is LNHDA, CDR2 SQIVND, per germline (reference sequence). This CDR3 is CASSIWDGARSNEKLFF. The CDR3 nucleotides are TGTGCCAGTAGTATTTGGGACGGGGCGCGGTCTAATGAAAAACTGTTTTTT.

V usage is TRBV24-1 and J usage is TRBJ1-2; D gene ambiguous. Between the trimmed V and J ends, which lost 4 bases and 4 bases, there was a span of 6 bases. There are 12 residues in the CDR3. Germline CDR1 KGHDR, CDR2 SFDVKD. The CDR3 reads CATSDYSYGYTF. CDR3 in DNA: TGTGCCACCAGTGACTACAGCTATGGCTACACCTTC.

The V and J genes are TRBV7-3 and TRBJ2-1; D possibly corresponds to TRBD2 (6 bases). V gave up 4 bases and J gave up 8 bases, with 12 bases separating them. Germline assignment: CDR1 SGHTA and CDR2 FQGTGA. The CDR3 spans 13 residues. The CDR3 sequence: CASSSTGVDEQFF. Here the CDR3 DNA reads TGTGCCAGCAGCTCCACGGGGGTGGATGAGCAGTTCTTC. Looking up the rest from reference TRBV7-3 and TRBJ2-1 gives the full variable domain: GAGVSQTPSNKVTEKGKYVELRCDPISGHTALYWYRQSLGQGPEFLIYFQGTGAADDSGLPNDRFFAVRPEGSVSTLKIQRTERGDSAVYLCASSSTGVDEQFFGPGTRLTVL.

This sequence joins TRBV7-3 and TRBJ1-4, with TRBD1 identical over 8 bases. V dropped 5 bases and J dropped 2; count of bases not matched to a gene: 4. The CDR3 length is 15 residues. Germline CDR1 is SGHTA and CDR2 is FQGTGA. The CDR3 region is CASSPTGATNEKLFF. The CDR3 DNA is TGTGCCAGCAGCCCGACAGGGGCGACTAATGAAAAACTGTTTTTT. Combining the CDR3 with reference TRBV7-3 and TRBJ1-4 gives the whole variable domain GAGVSQTPSNKVTEKGKYVELRCDPISGHTALYWYRQSLGQGPEFLIYFQGTGAADDSGLPNDRFFAVRPEGSVSTLKIQRTERGDSAVYLCASSPTGATNEKLFFGSGTQLSVL.

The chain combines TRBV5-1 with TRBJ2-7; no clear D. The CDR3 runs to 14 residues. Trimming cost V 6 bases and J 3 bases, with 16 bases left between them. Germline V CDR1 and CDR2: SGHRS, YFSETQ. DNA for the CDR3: TGCGCCAGCACCGCGATGGGGTTGGGCTACGAGCAGTACTTC. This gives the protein CASTAMGLGYEQYF.

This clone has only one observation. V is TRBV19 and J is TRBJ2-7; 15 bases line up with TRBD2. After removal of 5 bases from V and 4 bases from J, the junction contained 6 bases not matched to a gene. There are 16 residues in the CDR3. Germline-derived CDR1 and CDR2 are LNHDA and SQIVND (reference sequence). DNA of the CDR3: TGTGCCAGTAGTCCTCGGACTAGCGGGAGGGCTTACGAGCAGTACTTC. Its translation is CASSPRTSGRAYEQYF.

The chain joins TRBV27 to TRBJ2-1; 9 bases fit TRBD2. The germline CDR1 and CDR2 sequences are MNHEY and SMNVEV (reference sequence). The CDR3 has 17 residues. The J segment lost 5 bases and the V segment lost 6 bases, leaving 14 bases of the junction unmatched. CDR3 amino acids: CASRRSMSSGNHNEQFF. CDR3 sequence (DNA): TGTGCCAGCAGGCGGTCGATGTCTAGCGGGAATCACAATGAGCAGTTCTTC.

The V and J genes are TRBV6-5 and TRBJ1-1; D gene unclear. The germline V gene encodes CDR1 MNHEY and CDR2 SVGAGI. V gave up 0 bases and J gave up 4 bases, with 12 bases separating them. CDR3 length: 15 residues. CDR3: CASSYSPLEGTEAFF. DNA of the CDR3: TGTGCCAGCAGTTACTCCCCCCTCGAGGGCACTGAAGCTTTCTTT.

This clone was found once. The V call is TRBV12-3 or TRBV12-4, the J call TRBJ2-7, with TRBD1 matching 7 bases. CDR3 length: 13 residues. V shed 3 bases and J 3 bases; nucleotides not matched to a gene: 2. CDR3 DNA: TGTGCCAGCAGTTTTTACAGGGGCTACGAGCAGTACTTC. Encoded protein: CASSFYRGYEQYF.